The 12 T cell receptor beta chains reported below all come from one sample, sequenced in a study of cytomegalovirus exposure and HLA in healthy donors. In the PCR, 60 Vbeta and 13 Jbeta primers were used. TCRdb keeps only in-frame clones here, not all; method: immunoSEQ multiplex PCR. The repertoire includes approximately 120,000 clones, less than 85% of them detected once, and 7.5% to 9.5% sits in the top ten. Material for sequencing was PBMCs. These receptors were taken from a man under 40 in good health and CMV-seropositive.

The chain carries TRBV11-2 and TRBJ1-1; D is perhaps TRBD1 (6 bases). From germline, CDR1 is SGHAT and CDR2 FQNNGV. V dropped 5 bases and J dropped 1 base, with 11 bases sitting between them. The CDR3 runs to 14 residues. The CDR3 loop reads CASSPGQTNTEAFF. In DNA form, the CDR3 reads TGTGCCAGCAGCCCGGGACAAACGAACACTGAAGCTTTCTTT.

The rearrangement links TRBV28 to TRBJ2-3; D is possibly TRBD2 (6 bases). Germline CDR1 and CDR2: MDHEN and SYDVKM. The CDR3 extends over 15 amino acids. The V end lost 4 bases, the J end lost 0 bases, and 11 bases lay between the germline ends. CDR3 in DNA: TGTGCCAGCAGTTCTCCTCGGGGGAGCACAGATACGCAGTATTTT. It is translated as CASSSPRGSTDTQYF. Combining the CDR3 with reference TRBV28 and TRBJ2-3 gives the whole variable domain DVKVTQSSRYLVKRTGEKVFLECVQDMDHENMFWYRQDPGLGLRLIYFSYDVKMKEKGDIPEGYSVSREKKERFSLILESASTNQTSMYLCASSSPRGSTDTQYFGPGTRLTVL.

V and J are TRBV6-5 and TRBJ1-3, with 12 bases identical to TRBD1. V dropped 6 bases and J dropped 2; count of bases not matched to a gene: 2. Germline CDR1 reads MNHEY; CDR2 reads SVGAGI. The CDR3 contains 15 residues. The CDR3, as DNA: TGTGCCAGCAGCCGGGACAGGGGGCCTGGAAACACCATATATTTT. Its translation is CASSRDRGPGNTIYF.

The genes are TRBV5-1 and TRBJ2-3; D unclear. V was clipped by 1 base and J by 4 bases, with 16 bases between them. CDR1 is SGHRS, CDR2 YFSETQ, per germline. The CDR3 runs 16 residues. CDR3 in DNA: TGCGCCAGCAGCTTGCAAAACCTTTACACCCCAGATACGCAGTATTTT. Amino acid sequence: CASSLQNLYTPDTQYF.

The chain has TRBV5-4 and TRBJ1-1; the D gene is possibly TRBD1 (5 bases). CDR3 length equals 13 residues. V lost 7 bases, J lost 4 bases, and 14 bases lay in between. Germline CDR1 is SGHNT and CDR2 is YYREEE (reference sequence). The DNA for the CDR3 is TGTGCCAGCGGGGGGACTTCGGGCACTGAAGCTTTCTTT. Translation: CASGGTSGTEAFF.

The gene calls are TRBV19 and TRBJ1-5; 7 positions match TRBD1. V dropped 10 bases and J dropped 0; count of bases not matched to a gene: 6. CDR3 length: 14 amino acids. The germline V gene encodes CDR1 LNHDA and CDR2 SQIVND (reference sequence). The CDR3 here is CATWDRYSNQPQHF. The DNA for the CDR3 is TGTGCCACGTGGGACAGATATAGCAATCAGCCCCAGCATTTT.

Written as DNA, the CDR3 is TGTGCCAGCAGCGTCCAACCCTCGGGGAATGAGCAGTTCTTC. This codes for CASSVQPSGNEQFF. The chain carries TRBV7-3 and TRBJ2-1; TRBD2 is a possible D gene (5 bases). The CDR3 covers 14 residues. The germline gives CDR1 SGHTA, CDR2 FQGTGA. V was cut by 5 bases and J by 7 bases, with 15 bases left in between.

The J gene is TRBJ1-1, the V gene TRBV5-1; D is uncertain. This CDR3 spans 14 amino acids. Germline V gene lookup returns CDR1 SGHRS and CDR2 YFSETQ. Trimming cost V 2 bases and J 0 bases, with 8 bases left between them. CDR3 protein: CASSFGFLNTEAFF. The CDR3 nucleotides are TGCGCCAGCAGCTTCGGTTTTTTGAACACTGAAGCTTTCTTT.

J is TRBJ1-3 and V is TRBV7-8; D not certain. The V gene's germline CDR1 is SGHVS and CDR2 FQNEAQ. This CDR3 is 16 amino acids long. Trimming removed 5 bases from V and 3 bases from J, with 17 bases in between. CDR3 sequence: CASSPPGWGGGNTIYF. In nucleotides, the CDR3 is TGTGCCAGCAGCCCCCCTGGCTGGGGAGGTGGAAACACCATATATTTT. Variable domain in full (rest from reference TRBV7-8 and TRBJ1-3): GAGVSQSPRYKVAKRGQDVALRCDPISGHVSLFWYQQALGQGPEFLTYFQNEAQLDKSGLPSDRFFAERPEGSVSTLKIQRTQQEDSAVYLCASSPPGWGGGNTIYFGEGSWLTVV.

The CDR3 DNA reads as TGTGCCAGCAGCGTAGGCCTAGCGGGGGGCGGGAATACGCAGTATTTT. Translated: CASSVGLAGGGNTQYF. The rearrangement joins TRBV9 to TRBJ2-3, with 11 bases lining up with TRBD2. This CDR3 comprises 16 residues. V lost 0 bases and J lost 7; bases outside the gene matches: 7. Germline CDR1 reads SGDLS; CDR2 reads YYNGEE.

This clone was counted only a few times. The chain links TRBV5-1 to TRBJ2-7, with D possibly matching TRBD1 (5 bases). Germline CDR1 reads SGHRS; CDR2 reads YFSETQ. V was shortened by 4 bases and J by 2 bases, with 7 bases between the two germline ends. CDR3 length: 12 amino acids. The CDR3 here is CASSLGAYEQYF. DNA of the CDR3: TGCGCCAGCAGCCTAGGGGCCTACGAGCAGTACTTC.

The chain is built from TRBV6-4 and TRBJ1-5; D not resolved. CDR1 is MRHNA, CDR2 SNTAGT, per germline. CDR3 length: 13 residues. V was trimmed by 6 bases and J by 0 bases, leaving 6 bases between them. CDR3 nucleotide sequence: TGTGCCAGCAGCGAGTTTAGCAATCAGCCCCAGCATTTT. Protein product: CASSEFSNQPQHF.